The clone carrying this T cell receptor beta chain occurred many times. Its antigen is currently unknown. Diagnosing involved the use of clinical symptoms, serum thyroxine and TRAb, thyroid ultrasound and orbital computed tomography. Per germline, CDR1 SGHRS and CDR2 YFSETQ. Trimming pared 2 bases from V and 2 bases from J, leaving 12 bases between. This CDR3 is 15 amino acids long. The sample is drawn from a study of T cells in Graves' hyperthyroidism and ophthalmopathy. Amplified TCR beta CDR3 regions derived from RNA transcripts. A set of HTBI primers served as the primers for a first-round RT-PCR of the TCR CDR3. TCRdb recomputed calls from the multiplex PCR reads with MiXCR, one row per CDR3 protein. The table has approximately 610,000 distinct CDR3 sequences, around 17% seen once. The study's findings and limits: Classification by a 13 V-J model distinguished ophthalmopathy from stable hyperthyroidism.

The specimen was blood. The receptor was isolated from a young woman with Graves' hyperthyroidism. The rearrangement uses TRBV5-1 and TRBJ2-3; D ambiguous. CDR3 sequence reads: CASSFGGWTTDTQYF. The DNA of the CDR3 is TGCGCCAGCAGCTTTGGTGGTTGGACCACAGATACGCAGTATTTT.